This entry features one T cell receptor (beta chain) sequence. 60 Vbeta and 13 Jbeta primers were used in PCR. Profiling relied on immunoSEQ multiplex PCR, and the TCRdb table lists in-frame clones only, not all of them. The table records more than 95,000 clones, 55% to 75% of them present only once. The sample originates from a study of cytomegalovirus exposure and HLA in healthy donors. While unrecorded immune exposures were likely, the donors were nominally healthy when sampled. V lost 4 bases and J 0 bases, leaving 9 bases between the germline ends. This CDR3 spans 14 amino acids. The V gene's germline CDR1 is LNHDA and CDR2 SQIVND (reference sequence).

The gene calls are TRBV19 and TRBJ1-1; no clear D gene. Sequenced input: PBMCs. This TCR came from a man aged 60-69 years in good health and CMV-seronegative. The CDR3 loop reads CASSTFALNTEAFF. The CDR3 DNA follows: TGTGCCAGTAGTACCTTCGCGCTGAACACTGAAGCTTTCTTT.